Following are 11 T cell receptor beta chains from one sample sequenced in a study. TCRdb recomputed calls from the RT-PCR reads with MiXCR, one row per CDR3 protein. Of almost 700,000 distinct CDR3 sequences listed, approximately 15% are singletons. Sequencing was performed on memory CD4+ T cells from blood. All receptors derive from a female donor in good health, serving as a healthy control.

This clonotype showed up just a few times. The rearrangement joins TRBV5-6 to TRBJ1-5; D may be TRBD1 (6 bases). V was cut by 4 bases and J by 5 bases, with 16 bases left in between. The CDR3 length is 15 residues. Germline CDR1 and CDR2: SGHDT and YYEEEE. The CDR3 DNA follows: TGTGCCAGCAGCACCCGAAACAGGGACGATCAGCCCCAGCATTTT. Amino acids: CASSTRNRDDQPQHF.

Many counts were recorded for this clonotype. J is TRBJ1-3 and V is TRBV6-2 or TRBV6-3, with D unresolved. The V gene's germline CDR1 is MNHEY and CDR2 SVGEGT. V lost 4 bases and J lost 2, with 3 bases in between. The CDR3 runs to 12 residues. The CDR3 sequence: CASSSPGNTIYF. CDR3 in DNA: TGTGCCAGCAGTTCTCCTGGAAACACCATATATTTT.

CDR3 residues: CASSKTGELFF. As DNA, the CDR3 is TGTGCCAGCAGCAAGACCGGGGAGCTGTTTTTT. The rearrangement links TRBV3-1 to TRBJ2-2, with D unclear. The CDR3 spans 11 residues. Germline values: CDR1 LGHDT, CDR2 YNNKEL (reference sequence). V was pared by 5 bases and J by 5 bases, with 3 bases between.

This clonotype turned up a few times. The gene calls are TRBV20-1 and TRBJ2-5, with D possibly called TRBD1 or TRBD2 (5 bases each). V was pared by 6 bases and J by 4 bases, with 9 bases between. Germline V gene lookup returns CDR1 DFQATT and CDR2 SNEGSKA (reference sequence). The CDR3 is 11 residues long. CDR3 in amino acids: CSAGTAETQYF. The CDR3 nucleotides read TGCAGTGCGGGGACCGCAGAGACCCAGTACTTC.

This clonotype was found many times. The chain recombines TRBV5-1 with TRBJ2-1; 14 bases agree with TRBD2. CDR3 size: 15 residues. With V trimmed by 3 bases and J by 8 bases, 4 bases remained unmatched. Looked up from germline, CDR1 is SGHRS and CDR2 is YFSETQ. The CDR3 sequence is CASSSGLAGADEQFF. For the CDR3, the DNA is TGCGCCAGCAGCTCGGGACTAGCGGGAGCCGATGAGCAGTTCTTC.

This chain connects TRBV9 to TRBJ2-1, with a tentative D call TRBD2 (6 bases). The V end was cut by 6 bases, the J end by 2 bases, with 15 bases between. Germline V gene data show CDR1 as SGDLS and CDR2 as YYNGEE. The length of the CDR3 is 15 residues. In nucleotides, the CDR3 is TGTGCCAGCAACCTCGGGGGTAATACCTACAATGAGCAGTTCTTC. This encodes CASNLGGNTYNEQFF.

The chain is built from TRBV29-1 and TRBJ2-1, with D possibly matching TRBD2 (6 bases). Germline CDR1 SQVTM, CDR2 ANQGSEA. V lost 3 bases, J lost 0 bases, and 12 bases lay in between. The CDR3 runs 15 residues. DNA of the CDR3: TGCAGCGTTGAGGAGGGGCTAAGCTCCTACAATGAGCAGTTCTTC. It translates to CSVEEGLSSYNEQFF.

This clonotype was observed many times. The chain has TRBV6-1 and TRBJ1-2; 7 bases are a match to TRBD1. V was clipped by 7 bases and J by 4 bases; unmatched bases: 12. Germline V gene lookup returns CDR1 MNHNS and CDR2 SASEGT. This CDR3 is built from 15 residues. Here the CDR3 DNA reads TGTGCCAGCACCCCGAGGGACAGTAAGACCTATGGCTACACCTTC. This gives the protein CASTPRDSKTYGYTF.

The rearrangement links TRBV20-1 to TRBJ2-3; 11 bases agree with TRBD2. V gave up 4 bases and J gave up 9 bases; unmatched junction bases: 12. There are 15 residues in the CDR3. Germline CDR1 DFQATT, CDR2 SNEGSKA (reference sequence). CDR3 DNA sequence: TGCAGTGCTACCTTAGCGGGAGGGCCCGCAGGGACGCAGTATTTT. Translated: CSATLAGGPAGTQYF.

CDR3 nucleotide sequence: TGTGCCAGCAGCTTGGGGCTCTCTGGAAACACCATATATTTT. Its protein is CASSLGLSGNTIYF. The chain links TRBV5-4 to TRBJ1-3; the D is unclear. Germline CDR1 SGHNT, CDR2 YYREEE (reference sequence). This CDR3 spans 14 amino acids. V was clipped by 0 bases and J by 0 bases, with 4 bases between them.

V and J are TRBV10-3 and TRBJ1-2; D not certain. V gave up 3 bases and J gave up 8 bases, with 13 bases separating them. Germline CDR1 reads ENHRY; CDR2 reads SYGVKD. This CDR3 spans 13 amino acids. This CDR3 is CAISENPAVGYTF. The DNA of the CDR3 is TGTGCCATCAGTGAAAATCCTGCCGTCGGCTACACCTTC.